The 9 T cell receptor beta chains below come from one sample, sequenced in a study of blood T cell repertoires in COVID-19 (TCRdb year 2020). Library construction relied on the immunoSEQ multiplex PCR assay. The table was pulled from immuneACCESS by TCRdb, which kept in-frame rearrangements only. Such tables lose some clones; where checked, under half of the loss comes from unresolved V genes, and the rest has no known cause. The sample profile shows tens of thousands of clones; roughly nine tenths of them were found once. Approximately 5.1% of the sample goes to the ten largest clones. Sequenced sample: peripheral blood. Receptors were obtained from a man aged 55 to 70 with acute or convalescent COVID-19.

This chain joins TRBV16 and TRBJ1-2; maybe TRBD1 (5 bases). CDR3 length: 13 amino acids. Looked up from germline, CDR1 is KGHSY and CDR2 is FQNENV. V was clipped by 4 bases and J by 0 bases, with 6 bases between them. CDR3 region: CASSPGTNYGYTF. In nucleotides, the CDR3 is TGTGCCAGCAGCCCAGGGACTAACTATGGCTACACCTTC.

The sample holds a few counts of this clone. The chain recombines TRBV4-1 with TRBJ1-1, with 8 bases aligning to TRBD1. CDR1 and CDR2 (germline): MGHRA, YSYEKL. Trimming cost V 0 bases and J 7 bases; bases outside gene matches: 10. The CDR3 sequence is 16 residues long. The CDR3 region has the DNA TGCGCCAGCAGCCAAGAGGGGGACAGGCCGTGGTATGAAGCTTTCTTT. As protein: CASSQEGDRPWYEAFF.

V gene TRBV30 combines with J gene TRBJ1-5; D may be TRBD1 (6 bases). The CDR3 runs to 12 residues. V was pared by 3 bases and J by 6 bases, with 9 bases between. CDR1 is GTSNPN and CDR2 is SVGIG in the germline V gene (reference sequence). CDR3 in amino acids: CAWRRGSQPQHF. The DNA of the CDR3 is TGTGCCTGGAGGAGGGGGAGTCAGCCCCAGCATTTT. The full variable domain, its missing parts supplied by reference TRBV30 and TRBJ1-5, is SQTIHQWPATLVQPVGSPLSLECTVEGTSNPNLYWYRQAAGRGLQLLFYSVGIGQISSEVPQNLSASRPQDRQFILSSKKLLLSDSGFYLCAWRRGSQPQHFGDGTRLSIL.

For this clone: One junction end disagrees with the germline gene, perhaps due to a read error. V is TRBV3-1 (or the pseudogene TRBV3-2) and J is TRBJ1-1; no clear D gene. Per germline, CDR1 LGHDT and CDR2 YNNKEL (reference sequence). The CDR3 totals 11 residues. CDR3 nucleotide sequence: TGTGCCAGCAGTCTTAACAGTGAAGCTTTCTTT. Protein product: CASSLNSEAFF.

Relative to its sample, this clone is medium-sized. This sequence joins TRBV19 and TRBJ1-2, with 9 bases aligning to TRBD1. V shed 5 bases, J shed 8 bases, and the junction held 6 bases outside the gene matches. Germline loops: CDR1 LNHDA, CDR2 SQIVND (reference sequence). The CDR3 contains 13 residues. The CDR3 nucleotides read TGTGCCAGTAGTCCCGGGACAGGGAAGGGCTACACCTTC. It yields the protein CASSPGTGKGYTF.

J is TRBJ1-6 and V is TRBV29-1; TRBD1 aligns across 10 bases. J gave up 12 bases and V 5 bases, and 10 bases lay outside the gene matches. Germline assignment: CDR1 SQVTM and CDR2 ANQGSEA. The CDR3 loop spans 14 amino acids. CDR3 loop: CSVSTGTGAIPLHF. CDR3 nucleotides: TGCAGCGTTTCCACCGGGACAGGGGCTATACCCCTCCACTTT. Using reference TRBV29-1 and TRBJ1-6 for the parts outside the CDR3, the full variable domain is SAVISQKPSRDICQRGTSLTIQCQVDSQVTMMFWYRQQPGQSLTLIATANQGSEATYESGFVIDKFPISRPNLTFSTLTVSNMSPEDSSIYLCSVSTGTGAIPLHFGNGTRLTVT.

The chain carries TRBV19 and TRBJ2-7; D perhaps matches TRBD2 (6 bases). With 0 bases removed from V and 7 bases from J, the gap between germline ends came to 10 bases. Germline-derived CDR1 and CDR2 are LNHDA and SQIVND (reference sequence). This CDR3 has 13 amino acids. The CDR3 is CASSIDLGTEQYF. CDR3 in DNA: TGTGCCAGTAGTATAGATCTAGGGACTGAGCAGTACTTC. Full variable domain (missing parts from reference TRBV19 and TRBJ2-7): DGGITQSPKYLFRKEGQNVTLSCEQNLNHDAMYWYRQDPGQGLRLIYYSQIVNDFQKGDIAEGYSVSREKKESFPLTVTSAQKNPTAFYLCASSIDLGTEQYFGPGTRLTVT.

The chain employs TRBV27 and TRBJ1-2; weak D call: TRBD1 (5 bases). The CDR3 loop spans 16 amino acids. Trimming cost V 3 bases and J 3 bases, with 17 bases left between them. Germline CDR1 MNHEY, CDR2 SMNVEV (reference sequence). CDR3 in DNA: TGTGCCAGCAGTTTTCTAGGGGCCGGGGGGTACTATGGCTACACCTTC. It codes for CASSFLGAGGYYGYTF.

This clone showed up just once. The CDR3: CASKMWAGGNTIYF. DNA of the CDR3: TGTGCCAGCAAAATGTGGGCAGGTGGAAACACCATATATTTT. The J gene is TRBJ1-3, the V gene TRBV5-6, with D hard to call. CDR3 length equals 14 residues. Between the trimmed V and J ends, which lost 6 bases and 3 bases, there was a span of 13 bases. Germline values: CDR1 SGHDT, CDR2 YYEEEE.